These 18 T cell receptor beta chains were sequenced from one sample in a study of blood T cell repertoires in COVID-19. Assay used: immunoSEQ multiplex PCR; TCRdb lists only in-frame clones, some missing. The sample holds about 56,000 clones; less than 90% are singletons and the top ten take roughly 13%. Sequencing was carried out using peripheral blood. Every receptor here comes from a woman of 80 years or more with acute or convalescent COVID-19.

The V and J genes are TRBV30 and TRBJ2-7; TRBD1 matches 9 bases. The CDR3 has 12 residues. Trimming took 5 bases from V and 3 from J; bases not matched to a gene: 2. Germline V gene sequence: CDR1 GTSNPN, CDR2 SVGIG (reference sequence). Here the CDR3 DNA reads TGTGCCTGGGGACAGGGGTACTACGAGCAGTACTTC. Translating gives CAWGQGYYEQYF.

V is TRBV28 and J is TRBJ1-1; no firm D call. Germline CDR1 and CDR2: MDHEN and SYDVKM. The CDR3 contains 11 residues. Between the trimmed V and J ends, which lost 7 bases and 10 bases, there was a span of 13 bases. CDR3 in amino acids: CASTAQIGAFF. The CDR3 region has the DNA TGTGCCAGCACCGCCCAAATCGGAGCTTTCTTT.

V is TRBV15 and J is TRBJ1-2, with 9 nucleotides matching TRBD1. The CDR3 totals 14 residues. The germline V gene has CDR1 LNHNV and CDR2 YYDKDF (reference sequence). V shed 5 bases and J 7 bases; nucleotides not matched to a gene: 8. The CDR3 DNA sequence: TGTGCCACCAGCGGACGGACAGGGGATTCTGGCTACACCTTC. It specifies CATSGRTGDSGYTF.

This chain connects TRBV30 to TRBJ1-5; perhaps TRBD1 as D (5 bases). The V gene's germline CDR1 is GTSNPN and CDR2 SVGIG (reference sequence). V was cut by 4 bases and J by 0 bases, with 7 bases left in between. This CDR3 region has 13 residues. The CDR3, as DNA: TGTGCCTGGACGGACACTAGCAATCAGCCCCAGCATTTT. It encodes CAWTDTSNQPQHF.

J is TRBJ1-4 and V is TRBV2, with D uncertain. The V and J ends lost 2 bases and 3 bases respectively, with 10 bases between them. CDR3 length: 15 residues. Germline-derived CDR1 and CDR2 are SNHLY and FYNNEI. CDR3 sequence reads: CASSEWVAANEKLFF. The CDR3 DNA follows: TGTGCCAGCAGTGAATGGGTGGCGGCTAATGAAAAACTGTTTTTT.

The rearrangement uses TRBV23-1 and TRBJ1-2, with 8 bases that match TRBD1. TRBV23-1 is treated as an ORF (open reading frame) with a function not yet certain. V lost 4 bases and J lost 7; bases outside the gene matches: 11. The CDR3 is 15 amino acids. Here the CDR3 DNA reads TGCGCCAGCAGTCCCGAGACAGGGGCTGGCTCTGGCTACACCTTC. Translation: CASSPETGAGSGYTF.

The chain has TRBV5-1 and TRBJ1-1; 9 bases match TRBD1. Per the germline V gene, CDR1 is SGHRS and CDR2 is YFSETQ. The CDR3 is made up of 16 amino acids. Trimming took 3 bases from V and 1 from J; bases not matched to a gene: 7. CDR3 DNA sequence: TGCGCCAGCAGCTCCCCCGGGACAGGGCGGAACACTGAAGCTTTCTTT. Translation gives CASSSPGTGRNTEAFF.

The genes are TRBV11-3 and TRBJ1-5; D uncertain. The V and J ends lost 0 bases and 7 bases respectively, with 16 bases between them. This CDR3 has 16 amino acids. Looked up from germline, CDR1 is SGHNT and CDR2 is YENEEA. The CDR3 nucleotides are TGTGCCAGCAGCTTAGATATCAGCAAGCGCGTCCAGCCCCAGCATTTT. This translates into CASSLDISKRVQPQHF. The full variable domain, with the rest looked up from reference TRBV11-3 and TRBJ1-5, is EAGVVQSPRYKIIEKKQPVAFWCNPISGHNTLYWYLQNLGQGPELLIRYENEEAVDDSQLPKDRFSAERLKGVDSTLKIQPAELGDSAVYLCASSLDISKRVQPQHFGDGTRLSIL.

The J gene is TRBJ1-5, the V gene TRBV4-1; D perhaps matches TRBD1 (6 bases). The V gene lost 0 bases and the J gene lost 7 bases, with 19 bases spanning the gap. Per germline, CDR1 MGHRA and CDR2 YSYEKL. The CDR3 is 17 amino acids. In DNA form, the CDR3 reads TGCGCCAGCAGCCAAGAGATCGGGCGGGGGGCTGGCCAGCCCCAGCATTTT. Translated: CASSQEIGRGAGQPQHF.

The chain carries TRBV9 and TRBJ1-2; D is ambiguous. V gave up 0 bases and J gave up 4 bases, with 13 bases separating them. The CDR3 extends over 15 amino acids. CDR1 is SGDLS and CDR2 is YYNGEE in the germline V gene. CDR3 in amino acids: CASSVEAGLVYGYTF. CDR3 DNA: TGTGCCAGCAGCGTAGAGGCAGGCTTGGTCTATGGCTACACCTTC.

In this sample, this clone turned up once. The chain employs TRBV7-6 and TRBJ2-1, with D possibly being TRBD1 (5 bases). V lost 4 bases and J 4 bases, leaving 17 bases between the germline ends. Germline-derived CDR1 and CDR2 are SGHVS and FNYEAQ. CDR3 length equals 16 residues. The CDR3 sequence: CASSSYGAGKYNEQFF. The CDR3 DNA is TGTGCCAGCAGCTCCTATGGGGCAGGGAAATACAATGAGCAGTTCTTC.

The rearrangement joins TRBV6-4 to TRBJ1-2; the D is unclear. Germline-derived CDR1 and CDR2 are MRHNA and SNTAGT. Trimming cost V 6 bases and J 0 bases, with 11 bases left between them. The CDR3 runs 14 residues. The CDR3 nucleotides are TGTGCCAGCAGGCCGGGAGCCACTAACTATGGCTACACCTTC. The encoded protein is CASRPGATNYGYTF.

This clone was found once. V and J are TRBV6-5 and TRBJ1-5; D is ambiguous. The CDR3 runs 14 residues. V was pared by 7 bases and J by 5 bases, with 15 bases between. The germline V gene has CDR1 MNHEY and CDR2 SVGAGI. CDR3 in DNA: TGTGCCAGCACCGGAGGGCCAGGCGATCAGCCCCAGCATTTT. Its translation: CASTGGPGDQPQHF.

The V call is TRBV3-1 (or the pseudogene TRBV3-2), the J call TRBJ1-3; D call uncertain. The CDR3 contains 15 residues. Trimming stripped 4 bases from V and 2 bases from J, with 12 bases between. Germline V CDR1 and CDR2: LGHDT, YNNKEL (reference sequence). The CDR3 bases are TGTGCCAGCAGCCTCCCCGGGTTGACTGGAAACACCATATATTTT. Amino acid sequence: CASSLPGLTGNTIYF.

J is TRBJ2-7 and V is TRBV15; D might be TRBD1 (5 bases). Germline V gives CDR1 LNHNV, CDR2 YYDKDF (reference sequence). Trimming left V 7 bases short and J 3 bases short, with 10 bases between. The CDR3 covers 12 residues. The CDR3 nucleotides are TGTGCCACCACGGACACAGGCTACGAGCAGTACTTC. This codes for CATTDTGYEQYF.

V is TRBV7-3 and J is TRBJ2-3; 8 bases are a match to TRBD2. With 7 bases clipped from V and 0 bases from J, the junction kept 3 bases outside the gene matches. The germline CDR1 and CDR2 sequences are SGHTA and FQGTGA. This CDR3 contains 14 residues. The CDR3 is CASKAGASTDTQYF. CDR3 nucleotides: TGTGCCAGCAAAGCGGGGGCTAGCACAGATACGCAGTATTTT.

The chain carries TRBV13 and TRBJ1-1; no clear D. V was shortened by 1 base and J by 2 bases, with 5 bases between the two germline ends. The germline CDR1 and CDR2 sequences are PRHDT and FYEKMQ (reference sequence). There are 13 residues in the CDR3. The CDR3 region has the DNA TGTGCCAGCAGCTTAGACACCAACACTGAAGCTTTCTTT. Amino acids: CASSLDTNTEAFF.

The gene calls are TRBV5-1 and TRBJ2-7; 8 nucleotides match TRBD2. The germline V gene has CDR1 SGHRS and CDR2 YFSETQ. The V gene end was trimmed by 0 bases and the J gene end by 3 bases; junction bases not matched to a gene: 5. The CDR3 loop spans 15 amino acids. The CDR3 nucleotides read TGCGCCAGCAGCTTGGAAGCGGGGGACAACTACGAGCAGTACTTC. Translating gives CASSLEAGDNYEQYF.